Here is one T cell receptor beta chain with its context. Its antigen target is currently unknown. No quality values exist for individual bases; no much larger clone is one base distant. There are 14 amino acids in the CDR3, from cysteine to phenylalanine inclusive. Of all the DNA, just the CDR3 is kept, 42 bases in frame from base 1. Trimming at the junction amounts to 0 bases on V and 9 bases on J, and the germline ends lie 13 bases apart. CDR1 and CDR2 are read off the germline V gene as SGHRS and YFSETQ. The CDR3 regions of human TCRbeta chains were analyzed by immunosequencing. In the source study's methods: Repertoire TCRs were checked for matches against a reference library of SARS-CoV-2-specific TCRs that had been generated using the MIRA antigen-specificity platform. Breadth was defined as the fraction of unique TCRs that were SARS-CoV-2-associated, and depth was defined as the fraction of total T cells that were SARS-CoV-2-associated. Using the MIRA data, each spike-specific TCR was mapped to the spike region that the TCR reacts to and placed in a CD4 or CD8 class. Log10-transformed breadth and depth values were compared by one-way ANOVA with Sidak's multiple comparisons tests. Held by TCRdb, this immuneACCESS table contains in-frame sequences only and omits some clones. Under half of the omission traces to an unresolved V gene where checked; the cause of the rest is unknown. From that table come the V and J calls and clone size; the DNA was used to work out D and trimming. Recorded for this sample are around 130,000 clones; more than 85% of them occurred a single time. Clones ranked in the top ten supply around 5% of the sample.

This sample was taken from a study of T cell responses to AZD1222 COVID-19 vaccine (dated by TCRdb to about 2021). At the level of the whole study: AZD1222 recipients whose second dose came at about 4 weeks and those whose second dose came at about 12 weeks were combined into one group, since spike-specific TCR depth and breadth did not differ between the two schedules. A total of about 250 trial participants underwent TCR sequencing, of whom about 210 had received two doses of AZD1222 and 26 had received two doses of the MenACWY control vaccine. Trial participants were enrolled by age into subgroups of 18-55, 56-69 and 70-plus years, and about 150, 27 and 61 TCR-sequenced participants, respectively, were included in these subgroups. Summary of the overall study and its limitations: Nearly half of unique spike-specific TCRs reportedly recognized epitopes outside regions mutated in the B.1.351 and B.1.1.7 variants. In the small 56-69-year group, the increase in depth fell short of significance, most likely because of low power. The vaccine-associated CD4 TCRs covered the entire spike protein, and the dominant responses fell in regions 160-218 and 743-854. Conclusions about previously exposed vaccinees were limited because only a handful of AZD1222 recipients were SARS-CoV-2 seropositive at baseline. Participants were mostly white British, with more females than males. The authors suggested clonal diversity may have been underestimated. Because no samples from the day 14 peak response were available, repertoires could be characterized only after the peak T cell response. Spike-specific TCR breadth and depth rose significantly after two AZD1222 doses compared with day 0 and with MenACWY recipients.

The time point label, as the study defines it: baseline before first vaccination. Samples from vaccinated people were obtained from the UK trials COV001 and COV002, which included a single-blind randomized controlled phase 2/3 trial of AZD1222 (ChAdOx1 nCoV-19) in healthy adults. Trial participant PBMC samples were collected at day 0 and day 28 after the second dose for TCRbeta chain sequencing. The rearrangement joined TRBV5-1 to TRBJ1-3; there is no confident call for the D gene. The sample here was peripheral blood, taken on day 0 of AZD1222 vaccination. The receptor was derived from an adult in good health. The CDR3 sequence is CASSLGDNQPTIYF. The nucleotides are TGCGCCAGCAGCTTGGGCGACAACCAACCCACCATATATTTT.